The 10 T cell receptor beta chains below all came from one sample that was sequenced in a study of cytomegalovirus exposure and HLA in healthy donors. The PCR employed 60 Vbeta primers together with 13 Jbeta primers. Clones were read by immunoSEQ multiplex PCR, and TCRdb kept only the in-frame ones, dropping some. Seen here are fewer than 250,000 clones, about 80% observed once, and the top ten hold over 12%. The source material was PBMCs. All receptors come from a woman in her 30s in good health and CMV-seropositive.

In its sample, this clone was seen a few times. This sequence joins TRBV28 and TRBJ2-1, with D possibly being TRBD1 (6 bases). CDR1 and CDR2 from the germline V gene are MDHEN and SYDVKM. V was trimmed by 6 bases and J by 0 bases, leaving 9 bases between them. The CDR3 totals 14 residues. In DNA form, the CDR3 reads TGTGCCAGCAGAGGGACAACCTCCTACAATGAGCAGTTCTTC. Protein product: CASRGTTSYNEQFF.

The V gene is TRBV28, the J gene TRBJ2-3, with 12 bases that match TRBD1. Trimming cost V 4 bases and J 2 bases; bases outside gene matches: 7. Germline lookup yields CDR1 MDHEN and CDR2 SYDVKM. This CDR3 has 17 amino acids. Here the CDR3 reads CASSSGTGGFYTDTQYF. The CDR3 nucleotides read TGTGCCAGCAGTTCCGGGACAGGGGGCTTTTACACAGATACGCAGTATTTT.

V and J are TRBV27 and TRBJ1-6, with 10 bases that match TRBD1. Trimming at V came to 5 bases and at J to 10 bases, leaving 5 bases not matched to a gene. CDR1 is MNHEY and CDR2 is SMNVEV in the germline V gene (reference sequence). CDR3 length: 14 residues. The CDR3 DNA reads as TGTGCCAGCAGTCCTGGGACAGGGGTCTCACCCCTCCACTTT. It codes for CASSPGTGVSPLHF.

This clone was counted only a few times. The genes are TRBV5-4 and TRBJ2-7; possibly TRBD1 for D (5 bases). V lost 4 bases and J lost 6, with 17 bases in between. The CDR3 is made up of 14 amino acids. Germline V gene data show CDR1 as SGHNT and CDR2 as YYREEE (reference sequence). CDR3 nucleotides: TGTGCCAGCAGCCTGGGGCAGGGAACTCCCGAGCAGTACTTC. It yields the protein CASSLGQGTPEQYF.

V gene TRBV18 combines with J gene TRBJ2-5, with 7 bases that match TRBD1. The germline V gene has CDR1 KGHSH and CDR2 LQKENI. This CDR3 region has 15 residues. Germline trimming cut 3 bases from V and 2 bases from J; bases unmatched to any gene: 6. The CDR3 nucleotides are TGTGCCAGCTCACCTACTTGGGACAGTCAAGAGACCCAGTACTTC. This translates into CASSPTWDSQETQYF.

V usage is TRBV4-1 and J usage is TRBJ2-3; 7 bases are shared with TRBD2. The germline gives CDR1 MGHRA, CDR2 YSYEKL. There are 13 residues in the CDR3. The J segment lost 7 bases and the V segment lost 1 base, leaving 2 bases of the junction unmatched. This chain's CDR3 is CASSQVGGNTQYF. The CDR3 DNA sequence: TGCGCCAGCAGCCAAGTCGGGGGGAATACGCAGTATTTT.

This clone was recorded only once. The chain links TRBV7-9 to TRBJ2-7, with 7 positions matching TRBD2. J gave up 6 bases and V 3 bases, and 8 bases lay outside the gene matches. Germline V lookup: CDR1 SEHNR, CDR2 FQNEAQ (reference sequence). The CDR3 length is 14 residues. CDR3: CASSFGGGSREQYF. Here the CDR3 DNA reads TGTGCCAGCAGCTTTGGGGGGGGATCTCGCGAGCAGTACTTC.

The chain uses TRBV19 and TRBJ2-1, with a tentative D call TRBD2 (5 bases). Germline V CDR1 and CDR2: LNHDA, SQIVND (reference sequence). Trimming cost V 1 base and J 5 bases, with 6 bases left between them. This CDR3 region has 13 residues. CDR3 coding DNA: TGTGCCAGTAGTATAGGACTAAACAATGAGCAGTTCTTC. This codes for CASSIGLNNEQFF.

This chain uses TRBV15 with TRBJ2-3; a weak D match, TRBD1 (6 bases). Trimming removed 5 bases from V and 1 base from J, with 13 bases in between. CDR3 length equals 15 residues. Germline V lookup: CDR1 LNHNV, CDR2 YYDKDF (reference sequence). CDR3 amino acids: CATSSNRDRTDTQYF. The CDR3 coding sequence is TGTGCCACCAGCTCCAACAGGGATCGCACAGATACGCAGTATTTT.

This sequence joins TRBV6-5 and TRBJ2-7, with 11 bases identical to TRBD1. After removal of 6 bases from V and 4 bases from J, the junction contained 5 bases not matched to a gene. Germline-derived CDR1 and CDR2 are MNHEY and SVGAGI. The CDR3 runs to 14 residues. This CDR3 is CASRLGQGVYEQYF. The CDR3 DNA follows: TGTGCCAGCAGATTGGGACAGGGGGTGTACGAGCAGTACTTC.